This T cell receptor beta chain was captured by sequencing in a study of radiotherapy plus CTLA-4 blockade in lung cancer (dated by TCRdb to the late 2010s). Concerning the study at large: Among enrolled patients, 15% to 20% had an objective response and roughly 31% reached disease control.

Library creation used the immunoSEQ multiplex PCR assay. TCRdb carries this immuneACCESS record with in-frame sequences only. Its versions omit some clonotypes, under half of them owing to an unresolved V gene in the studies checked, with the rest unexplained. Across this sample there are 80,000 or so clones, with 60% to 85% seen only once. The top ten hold about 20% of the sample. This clone has more than one count but fewer than ten. Its antigen is still unknown. No much larger clone is present one base from it, and per-base qualities are unavailable. Results and caveats for the whole study, not just this receptor: The strongest predictors of response, as reported, were early dynamic changes in blood T cell clones along with a rise in serum interferon-beta after radiation. After treatment with radiotherapy and ipilimumab, TCR clones that originated in tumors expanded in peripheral blood.

The study evaluated CTLA-4 blockade (ipilimumab) given together with focal radiation therapy in patients who had chemo-refractory metastatic non-small-cell lung cancer. The junction shows trimming of 2 bases on V and 0 bases on J, plus 7 bases between the germline ends. The CDR3, cysteine through phenylalanine, is 15 amino acids long. Solely the CDR3 DNA is kept, with 45 bases framed from the first base. From the germline V gene, CDR1 is MDHEN and CDR2 is SYDVKM. The chain employs TRBV28 and TRBJ1-4, with a tentative D gene TRBD1 over 5 matching bases. Sequencing used peripheral blood, obtained from a patient treated with radiotherapy plus ipilimumab. This clonotype originated in a human donor with non-small cell lung cancer whose response to radiotherapy plus ipilimumab could not be evaluated. Some clones in this sample may be carry-over from other donors' samples. The nucleotide sequence reads TGTGCCAGCAGTTTAGGGGGGGCAACTAATGAAAAACTGTTTTTT. Its translation is CASSLGGATNEKLFF.